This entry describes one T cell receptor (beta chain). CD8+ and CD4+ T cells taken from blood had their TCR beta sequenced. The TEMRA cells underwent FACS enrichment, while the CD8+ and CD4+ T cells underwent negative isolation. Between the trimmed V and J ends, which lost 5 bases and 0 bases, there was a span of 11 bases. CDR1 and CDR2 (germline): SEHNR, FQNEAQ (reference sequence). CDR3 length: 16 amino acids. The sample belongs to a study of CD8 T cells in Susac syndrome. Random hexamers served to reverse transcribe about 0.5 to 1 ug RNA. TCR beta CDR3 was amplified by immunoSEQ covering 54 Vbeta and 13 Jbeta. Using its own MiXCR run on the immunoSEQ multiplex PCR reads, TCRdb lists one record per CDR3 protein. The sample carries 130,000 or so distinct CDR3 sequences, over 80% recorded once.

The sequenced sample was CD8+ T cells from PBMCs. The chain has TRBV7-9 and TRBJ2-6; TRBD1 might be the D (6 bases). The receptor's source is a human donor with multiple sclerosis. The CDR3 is CASSAGQFSGANVLTF. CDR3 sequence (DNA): TGTGCCAGCAGCGCCGGACAGTTCTCTGGGGCCAACGTCCTGACTTTC.